What follows are 11 T cell receptor beta chains derived from one specimen sequenced in a study of blood T cell repertoires in COVID-19. Profiling relied on immunoSEQ multiplex PCR, and the TCRdb table lists in-frame clones only, not all of them. The table has fewer than 200,000 clones, approximately 84% seen once. Sequencing was performed on PBMCs or T cells enriched from blood (not recorded which). These receptors came from a woman aged 40 to 50 with acute COVID-19.

V usage is TRBV19 and J usage is TRBJ2-3; 13 bases align to TRBD2. CDR3 size: 20 residues. Germline V gene data show CDR1 as LNHDA and CDR2 as SQIVND (reference sequence). Trimming at V came to 3 bases and at J to 4 bases, leaving 16 bases not matched to a gene. The CDR3 DNA reads TGTGCCAGTAGTATGTTGGCTCTTGGACTAGCGGGAGATCCCCCAGATACGCAGTATTTT. Protein sequence: CASSMLALGLAGDPPDTQYF.

This clone was counted a few times. The chain links TRBV7-8 to TRBJ2-7, with D maybe TRBD2 (6 bases). V lost 5 bases and J lost 0, with 17 bases in between. The CDR3 runs 16 residues. Germline CDR1 reads SGHVS; CDR2 reads FQNEAQ. The CDR3 sequence is CASSPRAGLASYEQYV. The CDR3 nucleotides are TGTGCCAGCAGCCCTCGGGCGGGGCTCGCCTCCTACGAGCAGTACGTC.

The rearrangement joins TRBV5-6 to TRBJ2-7; 7 bases line up with TRBD1. The V gene's germline CDR1 is SGHDT and CDR2 YYEEEE. The CDR3 length is 14 residues. V trimming: 4 bases; J trimming: 2 bases; junction bases outside the gene matches: 6. CDR3 nucleotide sequence: TGTGCCAGCAGCCCCGACAGGGTCGCCTACGAGCAGTACTTC. Translated: CASSPDRVAYEQYF. The variable domain in full, completed from reference TRBV5-6 and TRBJ2-7, reads DAGVTQSPTHLIKTRGQQVTLRCSPKSGHDTVSWYQQALGQGPQFIFQYYEEEERQRGNFPDRFSGHQFPNYSSELNVNALLLGDSALYLCASSPDRVAYEQYFGPGTRLTVT.

This chain joins TRBV5-1 and TRBJ1-2; 8 bases align to TRBD1. The CDR3 has 15 residues. V trimming: 4 bases; J trimming: 2 bases; junction bases outside the gene matches: 7. The germline gives CDR1 SGHRS, CDR2 YFSETQ. The CDR3 region is CASSTRDRGNYGYTF. The CDR3 nucleotides read TGCGCCAGCAGCACGCGCGACAGGGGAAACTATGGCTACACCTTC.

The chain links TRBV19 to TRBJ2-2, with a tentative D call TRBD1 (6 bases). This CDR3 is 15 amino acids long. Per the germline V gene, CDR1 is LNHDA and CDR2 is SQIVND (reference sequence). V was cut by 6 bases and J by 5 bases, with 16 bases left in between. Here the CDR3 reads CASRPGGGLTGELFF. CDR3 bases: TGTGCCAGTAGGCCGGGTGGGGGCCTGACCGGGGAGCTGTTTTTT. The whole variable domain, remainder taken from reference TRBV19 and TRBJ2-2, is DGGITQSPKYLFRKEGQNVTLSCEQNLNHDAMYWYRQDPGQGLRLIYYSQIVNDFQKGDIAEGYSVSREKKESFPLTVTSAQKNPTAFYLCASRPGGGLTGELFFGEGSRLTVL.

The chain carries TRBV18 and TRBJ2-7, with D possibly matching TRBD1 (5 bases). The CDR3 spans 15 residues. Germline CDR1 reads KGHSH; CDR2 reads LQKENI. Trimming stripped 6 bases from V and 5 bases from J, with 20 bases between. CDR3 nucleotides: TGTGCCAGCTCCCCGCAGGGTAGAGGAAAGGACGAGCAGTACTTC. Its protein is CASSPQGRGKDEQYF.

This clone came up a few times. The V and J genes are TRBV21-1 and TRBJ1-2; the table gives TRBD1 as D, unverified against the DNA. TRBV21-1 is listed as a pseudogene. The CDR3 is 18 amino acids. DNA of the CDR3: TGTGCCAGCAGCAAAGTTCGGGTCGGACAGAAAGAAAACTATGGCTACACCTTC. Its protein product is CASSKVRVGQKENYGYTF.

This clone was found once. The rearrangement links TRBV7-8 to TRBJ1-1, with D tentatively TRBD1 (6 bases). The CDR3 is made up of 17 amino acids. The V end lost 1 base, the J end lost 4 bases, and 19 bases lay between the germline ends. The germline gives CDR1 SGHVS, CDR2 FQNEAQ. The CDR3 loop reads CASSLEFLGTSRTEAFF. The CDR3 bases are TGTGCCAGCAGCTTAGAATTTTTAGGGACAAGTCGCACTGAAGCTTTCTTT.

DNA of the CDR3: TGTGCCAGTACTAGCGGGAACTACAATGAGCAGTTCTTC. Translated, it gives CASTSGNYNEQFF. The V call is TRBV13, the J call TRBJ2-1; 10 nucleotides agree with TRBD2. There are 13 residues in the CDR3. Trimming took 9 bases from V and 3 from J; bases not matched to a gene: 2. Germline loops: CDR1 PRHDT, CDR2 FYEKMQ (reference sequence).

The chain recombines TRBV5-1 with TRBJ2-5, with D perhaps matching TRBD1 (6 bases). V shed 4 bases and J shed 4 bases, with 14 bases lying between them. Germline V gene data show CDR1 as SGHRS and CDR2 as YFSETQ. The CDR3 length is 14 residues. CDR3 nucleotide sequence: TGCGCCAGCAGCGGGGGCGAGGTAACAGAGACCCAGTACTTC. Amino acid sequence: CASSGGEVTETQYF. Full variable domain (outside the CDR3, taken from reference TRBV5-1 and TRBJ2-5): KAGVTQTPRYLIKTRGQQVTLSCSPISGHRSVSWYQQTPGQGLQFLFEYFSETQRNKGNFPGRFSGRQFSNSRSEMNVSTLELGDSALYLCASSGGEVTETQYFGPGTRLLVL.

The chain links TRBV7-9 to TRBJ2-1; D remains unclear. V was shortened by 1 base and J by 13 bases, with 11 bases between the two germline ends. Germline CDR1 and CDR2: SEHNR and FQNEAQ (reference sequence). The CDR3 is 12 residues long. CDR3 loop: CASSLGSTSQFF. CDR3 nucleotides: TGTGCCAGCAGCTTAGGTTCGACAAGCCAGTTCTTC.